These 32 T cell receptor beta chains were sequenced from one sample in a study of shared clonotypes between healthy human individuals. Clones were read by immunoSEQ multiplex PCR, and TCRdb kept only the in-frame ones, dropping some. The table shows 2,500,000 or so clones, with roughly 92% occurring only once. Material: naive CD4+ T cells sorted from blood. The subset is: CD45RA+ positively selected. The receptors were sampled from a man aged 18 to 30 in good health.

The chain links TRBV6-6 to TRBJ1-2; D might be TRBD1 (5 bases). The V end was cut by 3 bases, the J end by 7 bases, with 18 bases between. Germline V gene sequence: CDR1 MNHNY, CDR2 SVGAGI (reference sequence). CDR3 length: 15 residues. The CDR3 DNA is TGTGCCAGCAGTTATCCGGGGAAGGGGCAGGGTGGCTACACCTTC. Its translation is CASSYPGKGQGGYTF.

This chain connects TRBV7-2 to TRBJ2-5, with a tentative D call TRBD1 (6 bases). There are 13 residues in the CDR3. Per germline, CDR1 SGHTA and CDR2 FQGNSA. V shed 6 bases and J shed 5 bases, with 13 bases lying between them. CDR3 amino acids: CASRQQGRETQYF. The CDR3 nucleotides are TGTGCCAGCAGACAACAGGGACGGGAGACCCAGTACTTC.

The chain recombines TRBV28 with TRBJ2-7; D is uncertain. The CDR3 sequence is 13 residues long. CDR1 and CDR2 from the germline V gene are MDHEN and SYDVKM. V lost 4 bases and J 2 bases, leaving 9 bases between the germline ends. DNA for the CDR3: TGTGCCAGCAGTTCGGTCAGAACCTACGAGCAGTACTTC. Its protein is CASSSVRTYEQYF.

This clone was observed a single time. The V gene is TRBV29-1, the J gene TRBJ2-3; 11 bases line up with TRBD2. Germline CDR1 and CDR2: SQVTM and ANQGSEA. The CDR3 extends over 14 amino acids. Unmatched junction bases numbered 3, after V lost 5 bases and J lost 2 bases. CDR3 coding DNA: TGCAGCGTTCTAGCGGGAGGTCTCACAGATACGCAGTATTTT. It encodes CSVLAGGLTDTQYF.

The chain joins TRBV9 to TRBJ1-6; the match to TRBD1 covers 7 bases. The CDR3 has 14 residues. J lost 13 bases, V lost 3 bases, and 10 bases had no gene match. Germline lookup yields CDR1 SGDLS and CDR2 YYNGEE. The CDR3 sequence: CASSGEDRQWPLHF. In DNA form, the CDR3 reads TGTGCCAGCAGCGGAGAGGACAGGCAATGGCCCCTCCACTTT.

There are a few counts of this clone. Other nucleotide sequences from this sample produce the same CDR3. This chain uses TRBV28 with TRBJ1-3; D is uncertain. The germline V gene encodes CDR1 MDHEN and CDR2 SYDVKM. Trimming cost V 5 bases and J 4 bases, with 0 bases left between them. The CDR3 covers 10 residues. As DNA, the CDR3 is TGTGCCAGCAGTGGAAACACCATATATTTT. Translation: CASSGNTIYF.

With respect to this clone: In the same sample, other DNA sequences code for this CDR3. The chain links TRBV30 to TRBJ1-5; D unresolved. Germline V gene lookup returns CDR1 GTSNPN and CDR2 SVGIG (reference sequence). The CDR3 has 13 amino acids. V lost 0 bases, J lost 0 bases, and 3 bases lay in between. CDR3: CAWSVYSNQPQHF. CDR3 DNA sequence: TGTGCCTGGAGTGTCTATAGCAATCAGCCCCAGCATTTT.

This clone was seen more than once but under ten times. The chain couples TRBV19 to TRBJ1-2; weak D call: TRBD1 (6 bases). The CDR3 totals 14 residues. Trimming pared 0 bases from V and 2 bases from J, leaving 7 bases between. Germline V gene sequence: CDR1 LNHDA, CDR2 SQIVND (reference sequence). In nucleotides, the CDR3 is TGTGCCAGTAGTATAGATACAGGGAACTATGGCTACACCTTC. Protein sequence: CASSIDTGNYGYTF. Drawing the rest from reference TRBV19 and TRBJ1-2, the complete variable domain is DGGITQSPKYLFRKEGQNVTLSCEQNLNHDAMYWYRQDPGQGLRLIYYSQIVNDFQKGDIAEGYSVSREKKESFPLTVTSAQKNPTAFYLCASSIDTGNYGYTFGSGTRLTVV.

The chain joins TRBV5-1 to TRBJ2-7; 9 bases align to TRBD1. CDR3 length: 16 amino acids. CDR1 is SGHRS and CDR2 is YFSETQ in the germline V gene. V lost 1 base, J lost 7 bases, and 12 bases stayed unmatched. The CDR3 DNA sequence: TGCGCCAGCAGCTTGAGAGCCCCTCAGGGACAGGGTGAGCAGTACTTC. It encodes CASSLRAPQGQGEQYF.

As for this clone: Other DNA sequences within the sample encode an identical CDR3. V gene TRBV27 combines with J gene TRBJ1-2, with TRBD1 identical over 8 bases. The CDR3 runs 13 residues. Per the germline V gene, CDR1 is MNHEY and CDR2 is SMNVEV (reference sequence). The J segment lost 8 bases and the V segment lost 5 bases, leaving 7 bases of the junction unmatched. CDR3 nucleotides: TGTGCCAGCAGTGCTGGACAGGGAGGCGGCTACACCTTC. Its translation: CASSAGQGGGYTF.

This chain connects TRBV6-6 to TRBJ1-1, with TRBD1 as a possible D gene (5 bases). CDR1 is MNHNY, CDR2 SVGAGI, per germline (reference sequence). The CDR3 consists of 11 residues. The V end was cut by 5 bases, the J end by 6 bases, with 7 bases between. CDR3 protein: CASSQGSEAFF. The CDR3 DNA sequence: TGTGCCAGCAGTCAGGGTTCTGAAGCTTTCTTT.

This rearrangement joins TRBV12-5 to TRBJ2-7; D could derive from TRBD1 or TRBD2 (5 bases each). Deletions cut 2 bases from V and 2 bases from J, with 13 bases between. CDR1 is LGHNT and CDR2 is FRNRAP in the germline V gene. The CDR3 is 15 amino acids. Here the CDR3 reads CASGLSAGTAYEQYF. CDR3 DNA: TGTGCTAGTGGTTTGTCAGCAGGGACCGCCTACGAGCAGTACTTC.

This chain connects TRBV28 to TRBJ2-3; the match to TRBD1 covers 8 bases. This CDR3 spans 16 amino acids. With 5 bases clipped from V and 4 bases from J, the junction kept 11 bases outside the gene matches. The germline V gene encodes CDR1 MDHEN and CDR2 SYDVKM. The CDR3, as DNA: TGTGCCAGCAGTCCAACGCTCGGACAGGGCCCAGATACGCAGTATTTT. Translation gives CASSPTLGQGPDTQYF.

J is TRBJ2-1 and V is TRBV14; possibly TRBD1 for D (5 bases). This CDR3 has 12 residues. CDR1 is SGHDN, CDR2 FVKESK, per germline. V was trimmed by 6 bases and J by 10 bases, leaving 13 bases between them. The CDR3 DNA reads as TGTGCCAGCAGATTGGGGCCCACAGAGCAGTTCTTC. It encodes CASRLGPTEQFF.

V usage is TRBV30 and J usage is TRBJ2-7; the D gene is possibly TRBD1 (5 bases). Trimming removed 0 bases from V and 2 bases from J, with 11 bases in between. Germline values: CDR1 GTSNPN, CDR2 SVGIG (reference sequence). The CDR3 consists of 14 residues. Written as DNA, the CDR3 is TGTGCCTGGAGTGTAATGGGGCTGGCCTACGAGCAGTACTTC. This gives the protein CAWSVMGLAYEQYF.

This rearrangement joins TRBV4-1 to TRBJ2-1; D tentatively fits TRBD1 or TRBD2 (5 bases each). Trimming removed 0 bases at V and 15 bases at J, with 21 bases between. CDR3 size: 15 residues. Germline V CDR1 and CDR2: MGHRA, YSYEKL. The CDR3 is CASSQEAVRGPPGFF. CDR3 DNA: TGCGCCAGCAGCCAAGAGGCCGTCCGGGGCCCCCCGGGGTTCTTC.

With regard to this clone: The same CDR3 can be traced to other DNA sequences in this sample. The genes are TRBV7-2 and TRBJ1-1; D not resolved. Germline-derived CDR1 and CDR2 are SGHTA and FQGNSA. V lost 3 bases to trimming and J lost 1 base, with 6 bases between them. CDR3 size: 13 residues. CDR3 residues: CASSLGTNTEAFF. Written as DNA, the CDR3 is TGTGCCAGCAGCTTGGGTACGAACACTGAAGCTTTCTTT.

V is TRBV6-6 and J is TRBJ2-7; tentatively, D is TRBD1 or TRBD2 (6 bases each). The germline V and J ends were trimmed by 7 bases and 0 bases, with 16 bases remaining between them. The CDR3 is 15 residues long. The germline V gene has CDR1 MNHNY and CDR2 SVGAGI (reference sequence). CDR3 nucleotides: TGTGCCAGCATCGAGGGGGGACGGTTCTCCTACGAGCAGTACTTC. Encoded protein: CASIEGGRFSYEQYF.

For this clone: Different DNA sequences within this sample yield the same CDR3. This chain joins TRBV28 and TRBJ1-6; D is perhaps TRBD1 (5 bases). CDR3 length: 15 residues. With 6 bases removed from V and 0 bases from J, the gap between germline ends came to 9 bases. Germline CDR1 and CDR2: MDHEN and SYDVKM. The CDR3 DNA follows: TGTGCCAGCAGCGCAGGGAGCTCCTATAATTCACCCCTCCACTTT. This gives the protein CASSAGSSYNSPLHF.

The chain uses TRBV18 and TRBJ1-3, with D possibly being TRBD1 (5 bases). The CDR3 spans 12 residues. V was trimmed by 4 bases and J by 5 bases, leaving 6 bases between them. Germline loops: CDR1 KGHSH, CDR2 LQKENI. The DNA of the CDR3 is TGTGCCAGCTCACAGGACAGAAACACCATATATTTT. Protein: CASSQDRNTIYF.

CDR3 sequence reads: CASSYSIGQNTEAFF. In DNA, the CDR3 is TGTGCCAGCAGTTACTCGATAGGGCAGAACACTGAAGCTTTCTTT. V is TRBV6-5 and J is TRBJ1-1; D is undetermined. The CDR3 is made up of 15 amino acids. The ends were cut back, 0 bases at V and 1 base at J, with 9 bases in the middle. Germline V CDR1 and CDR2: MNHEY, SVGAGI.

The gene calls are TRBV7-8 and TRBJ2-3; TRBD1 matches 10 bases. This CDR3 has 16 amino acids. The germline gives CDR1 SGHVS, CDR2 FQNEAQ. Trimming removed 5 bases from V and 1 base from J; junction bases left unmatched: 6. The CDR3 sequence: CASSLSGTGGTDTQYF. As DNA, the CDR3 is TGTGCCAGCAGCCTAAGCGGGACAGGGGGCACAGATACGCAGTATTTT.

The rearrangement uses TRBV15 and TRBJ2-5; perhaps D is TRBD1 or TRBD2 (5 bases each). The CDR3 has 15 residues. Trimming cost V 0 bases and J 5 bases, with 13 bases left between them. Germline lookup yields CDR1 LNHNV and CDR2 YYDKDF (reference sequence). CDR3 nucleotide sequence: TGTGCCACCAGCAGAGATTCACTAGAGGGGGAGACCCAGTACTTC. Amino acids: CATSRDSLEGETQYF.

J is TRBJ2-2 and V is TRBV5-5; D might be TRBD1 or TRBD2, each matching 5 bases. The V gene lost 0 bases and the J gene lost 4 bases, with 16 bases spanning the gap. Germline CDR1 and CDR2: SGHKS and YYEKEE (reference sequence). This CDR3 is built from 17 residues. The CDR3 loop is CASSLAGPKIPTGELFF. The CDR3 nucleotides read TGTGCCAGCAGCTTGGCGGGGCCGAAGATCCCCACCGGGGAGCTGTTTTTT.

The chain couples TRBV9 to TRBJ2-6, with D unresolved. The CDR3 has 15 residues. Germline assignment: CDR1 SGDLS and CDR2 YYNGEE. With 0 bases removed from V and 3 bases from J, the gap between germline ends came to 7 bases. The CDR3 bases are TGTGCCAGCAGCGTAGACATCGGTGGGGCCAACGTCCTGACTTTC. The encoded protein is CASSVDIGGANVLTF.

This clone came up once. The V call is TRBV27, the J call TRBJ2-7; weak D call: TRBD2 (5 bases). The germline V gene has CDR1 MNHEY and CDR2 SMNVEV (reference sequence). V was clipped by 3 bases and J by 2 bases, with 8 bases between them. The CDR3 has 13 amino acids. For the CDR3, the DNA is TGTGCCAGCAGTTTGAGGGAAACCTACGAGCAGTACTTC. This codes for CASSLRETYEQYF.

With respect to this clone: Other DNA sequences of this sample code for an identical CDR3. The gene calls are TRBV29-1 and TRBJ2-3, with 10 nucleotides matching TRBD2. CDR3 length: 12 residues. V shed 4 bases, J shed 5 bases, and the junction held 0 bases outside the gene matches. CDR1 SQVTM and CDR2 ANQGSEA come from the germline V gene. CDR3 sequence reads: CSVGLAGDTQYF. The DNA for the CDR3 is TGCAGCGTTGGACTAGCGGGAGATACGCAGTATTTT.

The rearrangement joins TRBV5-5 to TRBJ1-1; maybe TRBD1 (5 bases). With 0 bases removed from V and 0 bases from J, the gap between germline ends came to 9 bases. The CDR3 extends over 15 amino acids. From germline, CDR1 is SGHKS and CDR2 YYEKEE (reference sequence). CDR3 sequence (DNA): TGTGCCAGCAGCTTGGAGATAGGGGTGAACACTGAAGCTTTCTTT. This translates into CASSLEIGVNTEAFF.

The gene calls are TRBV19 and TRBJ1-5, with 7 positions matching TRBD1. V lost 5 bases to trimming and J lost 0 bases; unmatched junction nucleotides: 7. Germline V gene data show CDR1 as LNHDA and CDR2 as SQIVND (reference sequence). This CDR3 contains 16 residues. The CDR3 DNA follows: TGTGCCAGTAGTTTTACAGGGGCGTATAGCAATCAGCCCCAGCATTTT. It specifies CASSFTGAYSNQPQHF.

The chain links TRBV11-2 to TRBJ2-3, with D possibly being TRBD2 (5 bases). The ends were cut back, 1 base at V and 0 bases at J, with 11 bases in the middle. This CDR3 is built from 16 residues. Per the germline V gene, CDR1 is SGHAT and CDR2 is FQNNGV. In nucleotides, the CDR3 is TGTGCCAGCAGCTTAGCGAGGGTCCCAAGCACAGATACGCAGTATTTT. Translation: CASSLARVPSTDTQYF. The full variable domain, in which reference TRBV11-2 and TRBJ2-3 provide the parts outside the CDR3, is EAGVAQSPRYKIIEKRQSVAFWCNPISGHATLYWYQQILGQGPKLLIQFQNNGVVDDSQLPKDRFSAERLKGVDSTLKIQPAKLEDSAVYLCASSLARVPSTDTQYFGPGTRLTVL.

This rearrangement joins TRBV6-6 to TRBJ1-5, with TRBD1 matching 8 bases. V dropped 6 bases and J dropped 4; count of bases not matched to a gene: 11. The germline CDR1 and CDR2 sequences are MNHNY and SVGAGI (reference sequence). The CDR3 length is 16 residues. The CDR3 here is CASRPTGTGKNQPQHF. The DNA for the CDR3 is TGTGCCAGCAGACCAACCGGGACAGGCAAAAATCAGCCCCAGCATTTT.

V gene TRBV15 combines with J gene TRBJ1-2; no firm D call. CDR1 and CDR2 from the germline V gene are LNHNV and YYDKDF (reference sequence). This CDR3 spans 15 amino acids. V was cut by 5 bases and J by 4 bases, with 17 bases left in between. The CDR3 nucleotides read TGTGCCACCAGCTCTGGAGATGCGCAACCCTATGGCTACACCTTC. It yields the protein CATSSGDAQPYGYTF. The whole variable domain, remainder taken from reference TRBV15 and TRBJ1-2, is DAMVIQNPRYQVTQFGKPVTLSCSQTLNHNVMYWYQQKSSQAPKLLFHYYDKDFNNEADTPDNFQSRRPNTSFCFLDIRSPGLGDTAMYLCATSSGDAQPYGYTFGSGTRLTVV.